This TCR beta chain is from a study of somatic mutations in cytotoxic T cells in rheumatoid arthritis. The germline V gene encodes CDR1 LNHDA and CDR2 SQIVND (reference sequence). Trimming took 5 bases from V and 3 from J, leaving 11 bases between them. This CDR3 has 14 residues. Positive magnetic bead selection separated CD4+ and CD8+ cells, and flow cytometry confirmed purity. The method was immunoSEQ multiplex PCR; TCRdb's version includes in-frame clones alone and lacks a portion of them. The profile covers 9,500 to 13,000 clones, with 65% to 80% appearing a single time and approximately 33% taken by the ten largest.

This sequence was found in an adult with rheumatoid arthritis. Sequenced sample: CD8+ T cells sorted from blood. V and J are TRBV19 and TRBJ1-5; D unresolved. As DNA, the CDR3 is TGTGCCAGTAGTGAATGGGCCTTCAATCAGCCCCAGCATTTT. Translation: CASSEWAFNQPQHF.